This T cell receptor (beta chain) was recovered during a study of shared T cell receptors in the human thymus. Clones were read by immunoSEQ multiplex PCR, and TCRdb kept only the in-frame ones, dropping some. Of 540,000 or so clones listed, around 78% were seen once; the top ten hold about 0.014%. Germline V CDR1 and CDR2: SGHTA, FQGNSA. CDR3 length: 14 amino acids. V lost 2 bases to trimming and J lost 7 bases; unmatched junction nucleotides: 7. The data were also submitted as part of a second study, on human thymus T cells. This second report adds: The thymus was resected at corrective cardiac surgery. Gene usage for V and J segments appeared biased in thymic and blood repertoires.

Source material: thymocytes. The chain employs TRBV7-2 and TRBJ2-7; 8 nucleotides agree with TRBD2. The TCR sequence derives from a boy under two years old with a congenital heart defect. For the CDR3, the DNA is TGTGCCAGCAGCTTACTAGCGGGCCCCTTGGAGCAGTACTTC. Encoded protein: CASSLLAGPLEQYF.